The next 14 T cell receptor beta chains were all read from a single sample in a study of cytomegalovirus exposure and HLA in healthy donors. The PCR made use of 60 Vbeta and 13 Jbeta primers. Libraries were prepared by immunoSEQ multiplex PCR; TCRdb keeps only in-frame clonotypes and omits some of them. Of roughly 130,000 clones in the sample, just under 80% were seen once. Material: PBMCs. All receptors come from a man aged 25 to 45 in good health and CMV-seronegative.

This clone was counted a single time. The chain has TRBV7-2 and TRBJ2-6, with a tentative D call TRBD1 (6 bases). The germline V gene encodes CDR1 SGHTA and CDR2 FQGNSA. V was pared by 5 bases and J by 2 bases, with 10 bases between. The CDR3 is made up of 15 amino acids. CDR3: CASSKQGAGANVLTF. DNA for the CDR3: TGTGCCAGCAGCAAACAGGGTGCTGGGGCCAACGTCCTGACTTTC. The whole variable domain, remainder taken from reference TRBV7-2 and TRBJ2-6, is GAGVSQSPSNKVTEKGKDVELRCDPISGHTALYWYRQSLGQGLEFLIYFQGNSAPDKSGLPSDRFSAERTGGSVSTLTIQRTQQEDSAVYLCASSKQGAGANVLTFGAGSRLTVL.

This chain links TRBV6-6 with TRBJ1-2; 8 nucleotides line up with TRBD1. The CDR3 consists of 14 residues. Germline CDR1 reads MNHNY; CDR2 reads SVGAGI (reference sequence). The V segment lost 7 bases and the J segment 8 bases; nucleotides outside the gene matches: 12. CDR3 in DNA: TGTGCCAGCACTCCCGGCGGACAGGGCGGGGGCTACACCTTC. Translating it yields CASTPGGQGGGYTF.

The rearrangement links TRBV6-5 to TRBJ1-1, with 7 bases that match TRBD1. The germline gives CDR1 MNHEY, CDR2 SVGAGI. J was trimmed by 4 bases and V by 2 bases; bases with no gene match: 4. CDR3 size: 14 residues. CDR3 in amino acids: CASSYHTGATEAFF. The CDR3 nucleotides read TGTGCCAGCAGTTACCACACAGGGGCCACTGAAGCTTTCTTT.

The chain has TRBV19 and TRBJ1-6; 7 bases are shared with TRBD1. Germline assignment: CDR1 LNHDA and CDR2 SQIVND (reference sequence). This CDR3 is 15 amino acids long. The V and J ends lost 3 bases and 6 bases, in that order; junction bases with no gene match: 5. Written as DNA, the CDR3 is TGTGCCAGTAGTATTTTGGGGACAGCTAATTCACCCCTCCACTTT. Translation gives CASSILGTANSPLHF.

In DNA form, the CDR3 reads TGCGCCATCTACAGGGGAGAGGACGGCTACACCTTC. Protein: CAIYRGEDGYTF. The chain combines TRBV10-2 with TRBJ1-2; 7 positions match TRBD1. The germline gives CDR1 WSHSY, CDR2 SAAADI. Germline trimming cut 10 bases from V and 8 bases from J; bases unmatched to any gene: 10. The CDR3 runs 12 residues.

This sequence joins TRBV4-1 and TRBJ2-2; no definite D call. Germline V gene lookup returns CDR1 MGHRA and CDR2 YSYEKL. The CDR3 runs to 16 residues. The germline V and J ends were trimmed by 0 bases and 9 bases, with 17 bases remaining between them. The CDR3 nucleotides are TGCGCCAGCAGCCAAGATTTGGGCAGTCTTGGTAGGGAGCTGTTTTTT. Protein sequence: CASSQDLGSLGRELFF.

This clone showed up just once. V is TRBV7-2 and J is TRBJ2-3; 7 bases fit TRBD1. Germline lookup yields CDR1 SGHTA and CDR2 FQGNSA. V dropped 1 base and J dropped 2; count of bases not matched to a gene: 3. The CDR3 extends over 15 amino acids. The CDR3 DNA reads as TGTGCCAGCAGCTTAGGGACAGGATACACAGATACGCAGTATTTT. It is translated as CASSLGTGYTDTQYF.

This rearrangement joins TRBV19 to TRBJ1-5; a possible D gene is TRBD1 (6 bases). Trimming left V 3 bases short and J 3 bases short, with 12 bases between. This CDR3 region has 15 residues. Looked up from germline, CDR1 is LNHDA and CDR2 is SQIVND (reference sequence). The CDR3 loop reads CASSIPGVYNQPQHF. The DNA of the CDR3 is TGTGCCAGTAGTATCCCAGGGGTGTACAATCAGCCCCAGCATTTT.

The CDR3 sequence: CASSSQGPKNIQYF. As DNA, the CDR3 is TGCGCCAGCAGCTCGCAGGGTCCCAAAAACATTCAGTACTTC. The V call is TRBV5-1, the J call TRBJ2-4; perhaps TRBD1 as D (5 bases). V was shortened by 3 bases and J by 2 bases, with 9 bases between the two germline ends. The CDR3 is 14 amino acids. CDR1 is SGHRS and CDR2 is YFSETQ in the germline V gene.

The CDR3 sequence: CASSSRDRGREQYF. CDR3 nucleotide sequence: TGTGCCAGCAGTTCCCGGGACAGGGGGAGGGAGCAGTACTTC. V and J are TRBV27 and TRBJ2-7, with TRBD1 identical over 11 bases. The V gene end was trimmed by 4 bases and the J gene end by 7 bases; junction bases not matched to a gene: 6. The germline V gene encodes CDR1 MNHEY and CDR2 SMNVEV (reference sequence). This CDR3 comprises 14 residues.

This chain joins TRBV5-6 and TRBJ2-3; D uncertain. This CDR3 region has 12 residues. The germline CDR1 and CDR2 sequences are SGHDT and YYEEEE. V lost 4 bases and J 2 bases, leaving 5 bases between the germline ends. Written as DNA, the CDR3 is TGTGCCAGCAGCCCAGACACAGATACGCAGTATTTT. This encodes CASSPDTDTQYF.

V usage is TRBV5-1 and J usage is TRBJ2-3; TRBD2 aligns across 13 bases. Germline values: CDR1 SGHRS, CDR2 YFSETQ. The J segment lost 8 bases and the V segment lost 4 bases, leaving 4 bases of the junction unmatched. The CDR3 is made up of 14 amino acids. The CDR3 nucleotides are TGCGCCAGCAGCCCGGGACTAGCGGGGTTTACGCAGTATTTT. Translation gives CASSPGLAGFTQYF.

The rearrangement links TRBV6-4 to TRBJ2-2; D is ambiguous. CDR1 is MRHNA, CDR2 SNTAGT, per germline. Trimming pared 2 bases from V and 5 bases from J, leaving 6 bases between. CDR3 size: 13 residues. CDR3 sequence: CASSDEETGELFF. The CDR3 DNA reads TGTGCCAGCAGTGACGAAGAGACCGGGGAGCTGTTTTTT.

This sequence joins TRBV25-1 and TRBJ2-5; 7 bases are a match to TRBD1. CDR1 and CDR2 (germline): MGHDK, SYGVNS. The CDR3 runs to 13 residues. The V gene end was trimmed by 7 bases and the J gene end by 4 bases; junction bases not matched to a gene: 6. The CDR3 protein is CASNRQGPETQYF. The CDR3, as DNA: TGTGCCAGCAACCGACAGGGACCAGAGACCCAGTACTTC.